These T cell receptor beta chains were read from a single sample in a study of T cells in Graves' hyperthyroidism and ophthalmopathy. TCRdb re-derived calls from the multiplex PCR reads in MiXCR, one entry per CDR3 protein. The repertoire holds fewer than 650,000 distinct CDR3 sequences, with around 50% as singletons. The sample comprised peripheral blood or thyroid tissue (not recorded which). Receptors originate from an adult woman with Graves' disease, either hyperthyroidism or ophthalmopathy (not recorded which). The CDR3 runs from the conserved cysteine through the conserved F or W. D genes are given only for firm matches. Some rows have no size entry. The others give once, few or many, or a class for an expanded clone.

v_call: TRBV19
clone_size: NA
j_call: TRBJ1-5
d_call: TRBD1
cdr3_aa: CASSGPGGWPQHF
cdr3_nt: TGTGCCAGTAGTGGGCCAGGGGGCTGGCCCCAGCATTTT

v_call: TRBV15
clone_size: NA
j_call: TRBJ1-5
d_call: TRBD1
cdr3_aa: CATSRENRGLQGLHQPQHF
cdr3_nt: TGTGCCACCAGCAGAGAAAACAGGGGTCTCCAGGGTTTGCATCAGCCCCAGCATTTT

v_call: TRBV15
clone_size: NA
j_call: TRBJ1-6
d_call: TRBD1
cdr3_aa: CATSRGQGNSPLHF
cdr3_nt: TGTGCCACCAGCAGAGGACAGGGGAATTCACCCCTCCACTTT

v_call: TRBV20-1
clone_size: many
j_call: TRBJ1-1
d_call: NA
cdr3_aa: CSARPRGGVRTEAFF
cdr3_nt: TGCAGTGCTAGGCCCCGGGGGGGAGTAAGGACTGAAGCTTTCTTT

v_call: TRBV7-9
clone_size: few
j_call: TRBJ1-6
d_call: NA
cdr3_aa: CASNDGGRNSPLHF
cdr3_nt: TGTGCCAGCAACGATGGAGGCCGGAATTCACCCCTCCACTTT

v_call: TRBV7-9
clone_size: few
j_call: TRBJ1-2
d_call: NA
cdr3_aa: CASSKPGGPEGYTF
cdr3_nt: TGTGCCAGCAGCAAACCGGGCGGTCCGGAGGGCTACACCTTC

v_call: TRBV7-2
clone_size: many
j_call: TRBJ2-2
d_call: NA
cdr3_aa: CASGVSTGELFF
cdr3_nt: TGTGCCAGTGGGGTTAGCACCGGGGAGCTGTTTTTT

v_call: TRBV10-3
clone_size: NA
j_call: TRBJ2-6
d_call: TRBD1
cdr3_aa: CATLPGTGFSGANVLTF
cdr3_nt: TGTGCCACCCTCCCCGGGACAGGGTTCTCTGGGGCCAACGTCCTGACTTTC

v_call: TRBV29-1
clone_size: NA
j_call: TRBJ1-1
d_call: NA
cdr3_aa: CSQGQLNTEAFF
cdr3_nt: TGCAGCCAAGGGCAGTTGAACACTGAAGCTTTCTTT

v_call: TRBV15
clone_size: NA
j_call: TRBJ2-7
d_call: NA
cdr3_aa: CATSRGFPDEQYF
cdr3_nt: TGTGCCACCAGCAGAGGGTTTCCGGACGAGCAGTACTTC

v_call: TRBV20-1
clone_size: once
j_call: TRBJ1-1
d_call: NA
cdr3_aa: CSAKLSPASNTEAFF
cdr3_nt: TGCAGTGCTAAACTTTCCCCAGCGTCGAACACTGAAGCTTTCTTT

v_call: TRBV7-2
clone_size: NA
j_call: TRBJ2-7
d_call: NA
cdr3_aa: CASSLASYHYYEQYF
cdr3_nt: TGTGCCAGCAGCTTGGCCTCCTACCACTACTACGAGCAGTACTTC

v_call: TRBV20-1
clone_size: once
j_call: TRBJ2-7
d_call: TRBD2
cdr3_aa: CSASLAGDDYEQYF
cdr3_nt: TGCAGTGCTAGCCTAGCGGGAGACGACTACGAGCAGTACTTC

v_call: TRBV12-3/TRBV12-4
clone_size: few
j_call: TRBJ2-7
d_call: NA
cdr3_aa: CASTAGGYEQYF
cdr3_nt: TGTGCCAGCACGGCTGGCGGCTACGAGCAGTACTTC

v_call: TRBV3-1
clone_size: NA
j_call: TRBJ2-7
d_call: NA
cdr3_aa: CASSGRWGAYEQYF
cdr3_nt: TGTGCCAGCAGCGGTCGGTGGGGGGCCTACGAGCAGTACTTC

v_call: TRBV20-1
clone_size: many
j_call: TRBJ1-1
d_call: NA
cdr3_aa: CSATDTRNTEAFF
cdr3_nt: TGCAGTGCTACGGACACCAGGAATACTGAAGCTTTCTTT

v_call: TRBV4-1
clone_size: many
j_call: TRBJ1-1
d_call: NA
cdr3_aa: CASSQDQGVNTEAFF
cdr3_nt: TGCGCCAGCAGCCAGGACCAGGGCGTGAACACTGAAGCTTTCTTT

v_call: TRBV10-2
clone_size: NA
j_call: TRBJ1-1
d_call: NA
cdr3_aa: CASSVAGLSNTEAFF
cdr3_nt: TGCGCCAGCAGTGTAGCAGGGCTCTCGAACACTGAAGCTTTCTTT